One and the same sample provided the 18 T cell receptor beta chains below, sequenced in a study of Ad26.COV2.S vaccination and SARS-CoV-2 variants. Produced via immunoSEQ multiplex PCR; TCRdb's table is partial and in-frame only. The sample carries 350,000 to 450,000 clones, roughly 87% recorded once. The sample's treatment: roughly 19 received Ad26.COV2.S at low or high dose, single or two shots; several received placebo; per-sample allocation not given. The samples were gathered on day 63 after the first injection of vaccine or placebo. Sequences were derived from peripheral blood, sampled in a trial of Ad26.COV2.S vaccine versus placebo. Every receptor here comes from a person aged 18-60 years who received the Ad26.COV2.S COVID-19 vaccine or a placebo.

The chain is built from TRBV7-6 and TRBJ2-2; D not resolved. Per germline, CDR1 SGHVS and CDR2 FNYEAQ. Trimming left V 8 bases short and J 6 bases short, with 7 bases between. This CDR3 is built from 11 residues. CDR3 residues: CASGGSGELFF. In nucleotides, the CDR3 is TGTGCCAGCGGCGGCTCCGGGGAGCTGTTTTTT. The complete variable domain, with remaining parts taken from reference TRBV7-6 and TRBJ2-2, reads GAGVSQSPRYKVTKRGQDVALRCDPISGHVSLYWYRQALGQGPEFLTYFNYEAQQDKSGLPNDRFSAERPEGSISTLTIQRTEQRDSAMYRCASGGSGELFFGEGSRLTVL.

The CDR3 DNA sequence: TGTGCCAGCAGCCAGGGGACCGCAGATACGCAGTATTTT. Amino acid sequence: CASSQGTADTQYF. The genes are TRBV11-1 and TRBJ2-3; D might be TRBD1 (6 bases). V was clipped by 5 bases and J by 4 bases, with 10 bases between them. The CDR3 runs to 13 residues. Germline V gene data show CDR1 as SGHAT and CDR2 as FQDESV (reference sequence).

The CDR3 coding sequence is TGTGCCAGTAAGACAGAGTCCTACGAGCAGTACTTC. Its protein product is CASKTESYEQYF. V gene TRBV6-5 combines with J gene TRBJ2-7, with D maybe TRBD1 (5 bases). V was cut by 9 bases and J by 1 base, with 10 bases left in between. The CDR3 is made up of 12 amino acids. The germline V gene encodes CDR1 MNHEY and CDR2 SVGAGI.

This rearrangement joins TRBV2 to TRBJ1-5, with TRBD1 identical over 8 bases. Per the germline V gene, CDR1 is SNHLY and CDR2 is FYNNEI. After removal of 6 bases from V and 5 bases from J, the junction contained 9 bases not matched to a gene. The CDR3 has 15 amino acids. CDR3 DNA: TGTGCCAGCAGAGGAGGACAGGGAAGACATCAGCCCCAGCATTTT. Translation: CASRGGQGRHQPQHF.

The chain recombines TRBV5-1 with TRBJ2-1, with D possibly being TRBD2 (6 bases). The CDR3 runs to 11 residues. The V and J ends lost 5 bases and 8 bases respectively, with 8 bases between them. CDR1 SGHRS and CDR2 YFSETQ come from the germline V gene. CDR3 protein: CASRWGDEQFF. The DNA of the CDR3 is TGCGCCAGCAGGTGGGGGGATGAGCAGTTCTTC.

The table lists this clone with a count of one. CDR3 sequence (DNA): TGTGCCAGCAGCCTAGAGGGAGGAGGGGTGGCTTTCTTT. As protein: CASSLEGGGVAFF. The chain joins TRBV7-3 to TRBJ1-1, with TRBD1 as a possible D gene (5 bases). In germline, CDR1 is SGHTA, CDR2 FQGTGA. The CDR3 has 13 amino acids. Trimming took 5 bases from V and 11 from J, leaving 18 bases between them.

V gene TRBV19 combines with J gene TRBJ2-6, with 11 bases lining up with TRBD1. Germline CDR1 reads LNHDA; CDR2 reads SQIVND (reference sequence). V shed 2 bases and J 4 bases; nucleotides not matched to a gene: 4. The CDR3 is 17 residues long. The CDR3 sequence: CASSISGQGAGANVLTF. In nucleotides, the CDR3 is TGTGCCAGTAGTATAAGTGGACAGGGGGCCGGGGCCAACGTCCTGACTTTC. Filled out from reference TRBV19 and TRBJ2-6, the complete variable domain reads DGGITQSPKYLFRKEGQNVTLSCEQNLNHDAMYWYRQDPGQGLRLIYYSQIVNDFQKGDIAEGYSVSREKKESFPLTVTSAQKNPTAFYLCASSISGQGAGANVLTFGAGSRLTVL.

The CDR3 DNA follows: TGTGCCTGGAGTCAGCGTAATGAAAAACTGTTTTTT. This gives the protein CAWSQRNEKLFF. V gene TRBV30 combines with J gene TRBJ1-4; D remains unclear. Germline V lookup: CDR1 GTSNPN, CDR2 SVGIG (reference sequence). This CDR3 has 12 amino acids. V was shortened by 2 bases and J by 4 bases, with 5 bases between the two germline ends.

The chain couples TRBV7-9 to TRBJ2-7, with 11 bases aligning to TRBD2. The V gene end was trimmed by 8 bases and the J gene end by 13 bases; junction bases not matched to a gene: 13. The CDR3 has 13 amino acids. Per the germline V gene, CDR1 is SEHNR and CDR2 is FQNEAQ (reference sequence). The CDR3 region is CASSSGTSGQGYF. The CDR3 DNA follows: TGTGCCAGCTCCTCGGGGACTAGCGGCCAAGGTTACTTC.

J is TRBJ2-5 and V is TRBV10-3, with 12 bases aligning to TRBD2. V lost 2 bases and J lost 3; bases outside the gene matches: 1. The CDR3 totals 15 residues. Looked up from germline, CDR1 is ENHRY and CDR2 is SYGVKD. The CDR3 region has the DNA TGTGCCATCAGTGAGACTAGCGGGGGGAAAGAGACCCAGTACTTC. It encodes CAISETSGGKETQYF.

The J gene is TRBJ2-3, the V gene TRBV7-3; 7 bases fit TRBD1. Germline CDR1 and CDR2: SGHTA and FQGTGA. V shed 8 bases, J shed 0 bases, and the junction held 8 bases outside the gene matches. CDR3 length: 15 residues. The CDR3: CASSRSGGSTDTQYF. CDR3 bases: TGTGCCAGCTCTCGGTCAGGGGGAAGCACAGATACGCAGTATTTT.

The CDR3 sequence: CASSLAGDNSPLHF. The CDR3 DNA is TGTGCCAGCAGCTTAGCAGGGGATAATTCACCCCTCCACTTT. This chain uses TRBV7-8 with TRBJ1-6, with a weak D call TRBD1 (5 bases). Germline CDR1 and CDR2: SGHVS and FQNEAQ. CDR3 length equals 14 residues. V lost 0 bases to trimming and J lost 5 bases, with 5 bases between them.

The CDR3 reads CAISDTGIANYGYTF. In DNA, the CDR3 is TGTGCCATCAGTGATACAGGGATCGCTAACTATGGCTACACCTTC. The genes are TRBV10-3 and TRBJ1-2, with D possibly being TRBD1 (6 bases). CDR3 length equals 15 residues. CDR1 and CDR2 (germline): ENHRY, SYGVKD. V lost 3 bases and J 0 bases, leaving 11 bases between the germline ends.

The gene calls are TRBV7-6 and TRBJ2-5; D is possibly TRBD1 (6 bases). With 4 bases removed from V and 0 bases from J, the gap between germline ends came to 18 bases. This CDR3 spans 17 amino acids. The germline V gene has CDR1 SGHVS and CDR2 FNYEAQ. The CDR3 DNA reads TGTGCCAGCAGCTCCCTAACCGGGACATTGTACCAAGAGACCCAGTACTTC. This gives the protein CASSSLTGTLYQETQYF.

The chain recombines TRBV6-6 with TRBJ1-3, with 11 bases fitting TRBD1. Per the germline V gene, CDR1 is MNHNY and CDR2 is SVGAGI (reference sequence). The CDR3 covers 15 residues. With 7 bases clipped from V and 4 bases from J, the junction kept 6 bases outside the gene matches. The CDR3 DNA reads TGTGCCAGCAACCGGGACAGGGGGGCGGGAAACACCATATATTTT. As protein: CASNRDRGAGNTIYF.

The chain has TRBV30 and TRBJ1-2, with 8 bases that match TRBD1. Trimming removed 2 bases from V and 0 bases from J; junction bases left unmatched: 5. This CDR3 has 15 amino acids. CDR1 is GTSNPN and CDR2 is SVGIG in the germline V gene (reference sequence). This CDR3 reads CAWSTYRGTNYGYTF. CDR3 nucleotides: TGTGCCTGGAGTACTTACAGGGGGACTAACTATGGCTACACCTTC.

The V call is TRBV5-1, the J call TRBJ2-7; D tentatively reads TRBD1 or TRBD2 (5 bases each). The V and J ends lost 1 base and 2 bases respectively, with 13 bases between them. Germline V gene lookup returns CDR1 SGHRS and CDR2 YFSETQ. The CDR3 runs to 15 residues. The CDR3 bases are TGCGCCAGCAGCTTGCAGGGAGACAGTGCCTACGAGCAGTACTTC. Protein sequence: CASSLQGDSAYEQYF.

This chain uses TRBV23-1 with TRBJ2-3; TRBD2 matches 9 bases. TRBV23-1 is sorted into the ORF group, with uncertain function. This CDR3 contains 16 residues. J was trimmed by 3 bases and V by 0 bases; bases with no gene match: 4. The CDR3 here is CASSQSLAGGTDTQYF. The CDR3 DNA is TGCGCCAGCAGTCAATCCTTGGCGGGGGGGACAGATACGCAGTATTTT.